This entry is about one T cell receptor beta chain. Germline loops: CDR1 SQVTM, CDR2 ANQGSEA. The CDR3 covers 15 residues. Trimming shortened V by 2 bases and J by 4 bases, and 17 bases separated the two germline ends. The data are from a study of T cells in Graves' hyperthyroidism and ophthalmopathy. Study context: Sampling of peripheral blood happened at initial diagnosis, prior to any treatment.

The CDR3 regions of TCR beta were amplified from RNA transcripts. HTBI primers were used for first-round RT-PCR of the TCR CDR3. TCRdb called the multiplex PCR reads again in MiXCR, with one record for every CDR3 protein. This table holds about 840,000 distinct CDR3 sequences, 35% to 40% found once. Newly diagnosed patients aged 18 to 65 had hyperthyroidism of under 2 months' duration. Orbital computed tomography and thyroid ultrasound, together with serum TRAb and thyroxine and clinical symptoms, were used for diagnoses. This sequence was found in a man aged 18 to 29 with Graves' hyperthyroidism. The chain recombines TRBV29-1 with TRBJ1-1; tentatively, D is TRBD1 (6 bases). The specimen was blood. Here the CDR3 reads CSVEHGTQGSTEAFF. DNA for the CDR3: TGCAGCGTTGAACATGGGACGCAGGGGAGCACTGAAGCTTTCTTT.